These 27 T cell receptor beta chains originate from one sample sequenced in a study of cytomegalovirus exposure and HLA in healthy donors. Vbeta (60) and Jbeta (13) primers were used in the PCR. Repertoires were generated with immunoSEQ multiplex PCR, while TCRdb's copy carries only in-frame clones and drops some. This sample has some 120,000 clones, with about four fifths found just once. Sequencing used PBMCs. Source of these receptors: a human donor in good health.

In its sample, this clone was seen a few times. This rearrangement joins TRBV6-6 to TRBJ1-1, with D unclear. CDR1 and CDR2 (germline): MNHNY, SVGAGI (reference sequence). The CDR3 is made up of 16 amino acids. With 1 base removed from V and 6 bases from J, the gap between germline ends came to 18 bases. The CDR3, as DNA: TGTGCCAGCAGTTACTGGACCATTTCGGGAGCCTCTGAAGCTTTCTTT. Protein product: CASSYWTISGASEAFF.

This chain links TRBV2 with TRBJ1-5; tentatively, D is TRBD1 (5 bases). V was cut by 6 bases and J by 5 bases, with 14 bases left in between. The CDR3 length is 14 residues. Per the germline V gene, CDR1 is SNHLY and CDR2 is FYNNEI. CDR3 amino acids: CASRDTSHDQPQHF. As DNA, the CDR3 is TGTGCCAGCAGGGACACTAGCCATGATCAGCCCCAGCATTTT. Combining the CDR3 with reference TRBV2 and TRBJ1-5 gives the whole variable domain EPEVTQTPSHQVTQMGQEVILRCVPISNHLYFYWYRQILGQKVEFLVSFYNNEISEKSEIFDDQFSVERPDGSNFTLKIRSTKLEDSAMYFCASRDTSHDQPQHFGDGTRLSIL.

The chain links TRBV5-1 to TRBJ2-3; maybe TRBD2 (5 bases). The germline CDR1 and CDR2 sequences are SGHRS and YFSETQ. Trimming took 0 bases from V and 6 from J, leaving 14 bases between them. The length of the CDR3 is 15 residues. CDR3: CASSLAGTKRDTQYF. The CDR3 nucleotides read TGCGCCAGCAGCTTGGCCGGAACAAAGCGGGATACGCAGTATTTT.

The rearrangement joins TRBV6-5 to TRBJ2-1; 7 nucleotides align to TRBD2. The CDR3 runs to 14 residues. J was trimmed by 9 bases and V by 2 bases; bases with no gene match: 7. Germline V gene data show CDR1 as MNHEY and CDR2 as SVGAGI. The CDR3 DNA sequence: TGTGCCAGCAGTTACGGCGGGGGAGGCGGTGAGCAGTTCTTC. As protein: CASSYGGGGGEQFF.

The CDR3 coding sequence is TGTGCCAGCAGTTACTCGCCGGGGATAGCCTACGAGCAGTACTTC. It translates to CASSYSPGIAYEQYF. The chain combines TRBV6-5 with TRBJ2-7, with D tentatively TRBD2 (5 bases). Deletions cut 0 bases from V and 2 bases from J, with 11 bases between. This CDR3 comprises 15 residues. Germline V gene data show CDR1 as MNHEY and CDR2 as SVGAGI.

The chain employs TRBV5-1 and TRBJ1-1; tentative D call: TRBD1 (6 bases). Deletions cut 5 bases from V and 8 bases from J, with 13 bases between. Germline lookup yields CDR1 SGHRS and CDR2 YFSETQ. The CDR3 contains 12 residues. CDR3 region: CASRQGASEAFF. As DNA, the CDR3 is TGCGCCAGCAGACAGGGCGCTTCAGAAGCTTTCTTT. Filled out from reference TRBV5-1 and TRBJ1-1, the complete variable domain reads KAGVTQTPRYLIKTRGQQVTLSCSPISGHRSVSWYQQTPGQGLQFLFEYFSETQRNKGNFPGRFSGRQFSNSRSEMNVSTLELGDSALYLCASRQGASEAFFGQGTRLTVV.

The V gene is TRBV25-1, the J gene TRBJ1-4, with TRBD1 identical over 7 bases. With V trimmed by 2 bases and J by 8 bases, 8 bases remained unmatched. Looked up from germline, CDR1 is MGHDK and CDR2 is SYGVNS. The CDR3 has 15 residues. CDR3 coding DNA: TGTGCCAGCAGTGAACGGGGACAGACTCTCGAAAAACTGTTTTTT. Amino acid sequence: CASSERGQTLEKLFF. Complete variable domain (other parts from reference TRBV25-1 and TRBJ1-4): EADIYQTPRYLVIGTGKKITLECSQTMGHDKMYWYQQDPGMELHLIHYSYGVNSTEKGDLSSESTVSRIRTEHFPLTLESARPSHTSQYLCASSERGQTLEKLFFGSGTQLSVL.

CDR3 sequence: CASGLWTENQPQHF. CDR3 coding DNA: TGTGCTAGTGGTTTGTGGACAGAAAATCAGCCCCAGCATTTT. This chain links TRBV12-5 with TRBJ1-5; possibly TRBD1 for D (6 bases). With 2 bases removed from V and 4 bases from J, the gap between germline ends came to 9 bases. Germline CDR1 is LGHNT and CDR2 is FRNRAP. The CDR3 totals 14 residues.

This clone was observed a handful of times. V and J are TRBV5-1 and TRBJ1-6; TRBD1 aligns across 9 bases. The V and J ends lost 0 bases and 10 bases, in that order; junction bases with no gene match: 5. CDR1 SGHRS and CDR2 YFSETQ come from the germline V gene. The CDR3 contains 15 residues. CDR3 nucleotide sequence: TGCGCCAGCAGCTTGGCCGGGACAGGGAGGTCACCCCTCCACTTT. Translated: CASSLAGTGRSPLHF.

This clone was detected only once. Other DNA sequences in this specimen translate into the identical CDR3. The chain joins TRBV9 to TRBJ2-1; 13 bases agree with TRBD2. CDR1 is SGDLS and CDR2 is YYNGEE in the germline V gene. V lost 0 bases to trimming and J lost 8 bases; unmatched junction nucleotides: 11. There are 18 residues in the CDR3. The CDR3 region has the DNA TGTGCCAGCAGCGTAGAAGTCACACTAGCGGGGGGGCACGATGAGCAGTTCTTC. As protein: CASSVEVTLAGGHDEQFF.

The chain recombines TRBV12-5 with TRBJ1-6, with D tentatively TRBD1 (6 bases). This CDR3 comprises 12 residues. Per the germline V gene, CDR1 is LGHNT and CDR2 is FRNRAP. Trimming shortened V by 5 bases and J by 10 bases, and 9 bases separated the two germline ends. The CDR3 region has the DNA TGTGCTAGTGGTGACGGACAGTCACCCCTCCACTTT. This translates into CASGDGQSPLHF.

Comment on this clone: A junction boundary mismatches the germline segment, possibly from a read error. The chain links TRBV7-9 to TRBJ1-1; D call uncertain. This CDR3 has 16 residues. Germline V gene data show CDR1 as SEHNR and CDR2 as FQNEAQ (reference sequence). The CDR3 DNA follows: TGTTCCAGCAGCTTAGGATCGGGAGGGTCCACACGGAGGGCTTTCTTT. Translation gives CSSSLGSGGSTRRAFF.

The chain recombines TRBV28 with TRBJ2-7; 8 nucleotides align to TRBD1. This CDR3 has 13 residues. The V and J ends lost 6 bases and 3 bases, in that order; junction bases with no gene match: 4. Germline assignment: CDR1 MDHEN and CDR2 SYDVKM. In nucleotides, the CDR3 is TGTGCCAGCAGGGGGACAGGACACTACGAGCAGTACTTC. Protein: CASRGTGHYEQYF.

V is TRBV28 and J is TRBJ1-2; D unclear. There are 10 residues in the CDR3. The V gene lost 10 bases and the J gene lost 4 bases, with 7 bases spanning the gap. Germline lookup yields CDR1 MDHEN and CDR2 SYDVKM. The DNA for the CDR3 is TGTGCCACGCGGGCCTATGGCTACACCTTC. Protein: CATRAYGYTF.

J is TRBJ1-2 and V is TRBV25-1, with TRBD1 matching 7 bases. The CDR3 covers 16 residues. Germline CDR1 MGHDK, CDR2 SYGVNS. The J segment lost 3 bases and the V segment lost 4 bases, leaving 11 bases of the junction unmatched. The CDR3 nucleotides read TGTGCCAGCAGTGGGGGGACAGCCCTTTTCGACTATGGCTACACCTTC. The encoded protein is CASSGGTALFDYGYTF.

V and J are TRBV18 and TRBJ2-1, with D perhaps TRBD1 (6 bases). This CDR3 is 13 amino acids long. V lost 5 bases, J lost 12 bases, and 17 bases lay in between. CDR1 is KGHSH and CDR2 is LQKENI in the germline V gene. The CDR3 spells CASSTTEIGGQFF. CDR3 DNA: TGTGCCAGCTCAACGACTGAGATAGGGGGGCAGTTCTTC. The variable domain in full, completed from reference TRBV18 and TRBJ2-1, reads NAGVMQNPRHLVRRRGQEARLRCSPMKGHSHVYWYRQLPEEGLKFMVYLQKENIIDESGMPKERFSAEFPKEGPSILRIQQVVRGDSAAYFCASSTTEIGGQFFGPGTRLTVL.

CDR3 sequence (DNA): TGCGCCAGCAGCGGGGAGCGGGGCCTCCAAGAGACCCAGTACTTC. The encoded protein is CASSGERGLQETQYF. The chain uses TRBV5-1 and TRBJ2-5; TRBD2 agrees at 7 bases. CDR1 and CDR2 from the germline V gene are SGHRS and YFSETQ. The CDR3 runs to 15 residues. J lost 1 base, V lost 4 bases, and 7 bases had no gene match.

This rearrangement joins TRBV5-4 to TRBJ1-2; 8 bases are shared with TRBD1. The trim removed 3 bases at V and 4 bases at J, leaving 5 bases unmatched. This CDR3 comprises 14 residues. CDR1 SGHNT and CDR2 YYREEE come from the germline V gene (reference sequence). The CDR3 nucleotides read TGTGCCAGCAGCTCACAACAGGGGGTCTATGGCTACACCTTC. As protein: CASSSQQGVYGYTF.

This clone was seen a single time. This chain links TRBV7-2 with TRBJ1-2; D might be TRBD1 (5 bases). Trimming removed 5 bases from V and 2 bases from J, with 9 bases in between. The CDR3 totals 13 residues. Germline CDR1 reads SGHTA; CDR2 reads FQGNSA. DNA for the CDR3: TGTGCCAGCAGCCACCAGGGAAACTATGGCTACACCTTC. Amino acids: CASSHQGNYGYTF.

This chain uses TRBV13 with TRBJ2-7; no definite D call. Germline V gene sequence: CDR1 PRHDT, CDR2 FYEKMQ (reference sequence). V dropped 5 bases and J dropped 9 bases, with 17 bases sitting between them. The CDR3 is 13 amino acids. The CDR3 here is CASSAGTAYVQYF. CDR3 DNA: TGTGCCAGCAGCGCAGGAACAGCTTATGTGCAGTACTTC.

This chain joins TRBV7-6 and TRBJ2-7, with D possibly being TRBD2 (7 bases). CDR3 length: 15 amino acids. The V and J ends lost 5 bases and 4 bases respectively, with 18 bases between them. Germline CDR1 reads SGHVS; CDR2 reads FNYEAQ. CDR3 in amino acids: CASSLSSGGLYEQYF. CDR3 nucleotides: TGTGCCAGCAGCCTATCCTCCGGGGGGCTTTACGAGCAGTACTTC. Together with reference TRBV7-6 and TRBJ2-7, the CDR3 gives the full variable domain: GAGVSQSPRYKVTKRGQDVALRCDPISGHVSLYWYRQALGQGPEFLTYFNYEAQQDKSGLPNDRFSAERPEGSISTLTIQRTEQRDSAMYRCASSLSSGGLYEQYFGPGTRLTVT.

The genes are TRBV2 and TRBJ2-7; 9 nucleotides align to TRBD1. V lost 6 bases, J lost 5 bases, and 5 bases stayed unmatched. The CDR3 consists of 13 residues. Germline V gene lookup returns CDR1 SNHLY and CDR2 FYNNEI. The CDR3 loop is CASSDRGVHEQYF. CDR3 DNA: TGTGCCAGCAGCGACAGGGGGGTTCACGAGCAGTACTTC.

The chain links TRBV6-5 to TRBJ1-2, with 7 nucleotides matching TRBD1. Trimming took 5 bases from V and 4 from J; bases not matched to a gene: 4. Germline V gene sequence: CDR1 MNHEY, CDR2 SVGAGI. The CDR3 sequence is 13 residues long. The CDR3 is CASSISGGYGYTF. The CDR3 DNA reads as TGTGCCAGCAGTATCTCAGGGGGCTATGGCTACACCTTC.

This sequence joins TRBV7-8 and TRBJ1-2; unclear D gene. CDR3 length: 14 amino acids. Germline CDR1 SGHVS, CDR2 FQNEAQ. Trimming took 2 bases from V and 1 from J, leaving 8 bases between them. CDR3 loop: CASSLRGINYGYTF. The CDR3 DNA reads TGTGCCAGCAGCTTACGAGGCATTAACTATGGCTACACCTTC.

The chain has TRBV5-3 and TRBJ2-3, with 9 bases that match TRBD2. TRBV5-3 is an open reading frame, and its role is uncertain. V lost 8 bases to trimming and J lost 8 bases; unmatched junction nucleotides: 12. The CDR3 covers 14 residues. The CDR3 DNA reads TGTGCCAGCCCCTTCGAAGGGACTAGCTGTACGCAGTATTTT. Its translation: CASPFEGTSCTQYF.

This clone came up a few times. The chain links TRBV28 to TRBJ2-3; D is unresolved. CDR1 is MDHEN and CDR2 is SYDVKM in the germline V gene. Trimming cost V 1 base and J 1 base, with 6 bases left between them. The CDR3 runs 14 residues. The CDR3 loop reads CASSLSSGTDTQYF. The CDR3 DNA sequence: TGTGCCAGCAGTTTATCTTCAGGCACAGATACGCAGTATTTT.

In its sample, this clone was seen once. The CDR3 loop is CASRSTGTMNTEAFF. CDR3 DNA: TGTGCCAGCAGGTCTACAGGGACCATGAACACTGAAGCTTTCTTT. This chain uses TRBV28 with TRBJ1-1, with a tentative D call TRBD1 (6 bases). The V end was cut by 6 bases, the J end by 0 bases, with 14 bases between. The V gene's germline CDR1 is MDHEN and CDR2 SYDVKM. This CDR3 has 15 residues. The variable domain in full, completed from reference TRBV28 and TRBJ1-1, reads DVKVTQSSRYLVKRTGEKVFLECVQDMDHENMFWYRQDPGLGLRLIYFSYDVKMKEKGDIPEGYSVSREKKERFSLILESASTNQTSMYLCASRSTGTMNTEAFFGQGTRLTVV.